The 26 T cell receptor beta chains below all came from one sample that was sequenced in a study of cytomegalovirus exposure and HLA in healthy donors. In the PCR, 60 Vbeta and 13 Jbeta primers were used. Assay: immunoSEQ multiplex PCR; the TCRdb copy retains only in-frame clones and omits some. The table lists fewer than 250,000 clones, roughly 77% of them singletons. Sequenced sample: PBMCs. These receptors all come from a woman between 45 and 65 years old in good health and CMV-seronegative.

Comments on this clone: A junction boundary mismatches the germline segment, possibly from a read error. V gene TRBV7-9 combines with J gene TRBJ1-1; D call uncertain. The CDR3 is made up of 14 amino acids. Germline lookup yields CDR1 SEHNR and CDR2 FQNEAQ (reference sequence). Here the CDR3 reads CSSSLYSVNTEAFF. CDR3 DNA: TGTTCCAGCAGCTTATATTCTGTGAACACTGAAGCTTTCTTT.

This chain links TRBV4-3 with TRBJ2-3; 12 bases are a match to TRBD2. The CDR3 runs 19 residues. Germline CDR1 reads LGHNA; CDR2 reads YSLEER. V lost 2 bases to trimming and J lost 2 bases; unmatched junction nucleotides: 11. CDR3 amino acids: CASSQTVTTSGGFTDTQYF. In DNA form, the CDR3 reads TGCGCCAGCAGCCAAACGGTCACGACTAGCGGGGGATTCACAGATACGCAGTATTTT.

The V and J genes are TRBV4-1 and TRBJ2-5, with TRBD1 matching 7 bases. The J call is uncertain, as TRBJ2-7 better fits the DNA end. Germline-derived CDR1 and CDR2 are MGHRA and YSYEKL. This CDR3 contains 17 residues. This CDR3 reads CASSQDRLRDRGHEQYF. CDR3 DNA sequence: TGCGCCAGCAGCCAAGACCGCCTCCGGGACAGAGGCCACGAGCAGTACTTC.

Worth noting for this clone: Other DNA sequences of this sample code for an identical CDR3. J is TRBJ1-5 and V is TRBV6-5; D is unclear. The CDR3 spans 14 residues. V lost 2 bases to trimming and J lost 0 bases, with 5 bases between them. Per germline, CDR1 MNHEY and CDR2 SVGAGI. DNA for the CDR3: TGTGCCAGCAGTTACCGGGGTAGCAATCAGCCCCAGCATTTT. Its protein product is CASSYRGSNQPQHF.

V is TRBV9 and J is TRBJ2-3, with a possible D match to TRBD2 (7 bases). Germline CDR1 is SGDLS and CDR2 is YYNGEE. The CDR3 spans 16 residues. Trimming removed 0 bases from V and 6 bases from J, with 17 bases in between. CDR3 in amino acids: CASSVGVQRGGDTQYF. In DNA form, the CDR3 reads TGTGCCAGCAGCGTAGGAGTCCAGAGGGGGGGGGATACGCAGTATTTT.

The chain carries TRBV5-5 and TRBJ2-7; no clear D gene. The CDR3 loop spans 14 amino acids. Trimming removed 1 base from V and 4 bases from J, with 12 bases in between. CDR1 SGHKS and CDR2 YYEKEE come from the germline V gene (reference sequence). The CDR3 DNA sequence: TGTGCCAGCAGCTTGTCGGCGACTCGGTACGAGCAGTACTTC. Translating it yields CASSLSATRYEQYF.

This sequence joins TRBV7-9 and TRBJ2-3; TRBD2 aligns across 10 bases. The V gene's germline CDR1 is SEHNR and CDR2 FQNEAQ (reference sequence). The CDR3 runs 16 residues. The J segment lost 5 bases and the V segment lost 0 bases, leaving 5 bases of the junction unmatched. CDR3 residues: CASSLASGGGRDTQYF. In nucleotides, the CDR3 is TGTGCCAGCAGCTTAGCCAGCGGGGGGGGTAGAGATACGCAGTATTTT.

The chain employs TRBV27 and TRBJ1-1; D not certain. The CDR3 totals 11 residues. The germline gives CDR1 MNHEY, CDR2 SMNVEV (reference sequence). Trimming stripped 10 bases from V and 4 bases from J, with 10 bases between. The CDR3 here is CAIRRGTEAFF. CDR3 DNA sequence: TGTGCCATAAGAAGAGGCACTGAAGCTTTCTTT.

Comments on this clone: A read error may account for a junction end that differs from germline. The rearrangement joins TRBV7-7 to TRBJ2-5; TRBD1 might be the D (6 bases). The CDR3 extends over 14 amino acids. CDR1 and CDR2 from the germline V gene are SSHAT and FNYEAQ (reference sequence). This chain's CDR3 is CASSPQGYQETQYF. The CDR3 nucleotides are TGTGCTAGCAGCCCTCAGGGGTACCAAGAGACCCAGTACTTC. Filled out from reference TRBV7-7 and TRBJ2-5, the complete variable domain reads GAGVSQSPRYKVTKRGQDVTLRCDPISSHATLYWYQQALGQGPEFLTYFNYEAQPDKSGLPSDRFSAERPEGSISTLTIQRTEQRDSAMYRCASSPQGYQETQYFGPGTRLLVL.

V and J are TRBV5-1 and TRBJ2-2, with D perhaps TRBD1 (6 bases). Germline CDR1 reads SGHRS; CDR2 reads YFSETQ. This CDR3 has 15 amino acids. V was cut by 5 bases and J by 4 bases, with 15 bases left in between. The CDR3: CASSPRQGPTGELFF. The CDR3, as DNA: TGCGCCAGCAGTCCCCGTCAGGGGCCCACCGGGGAGCTGTTTTTT.

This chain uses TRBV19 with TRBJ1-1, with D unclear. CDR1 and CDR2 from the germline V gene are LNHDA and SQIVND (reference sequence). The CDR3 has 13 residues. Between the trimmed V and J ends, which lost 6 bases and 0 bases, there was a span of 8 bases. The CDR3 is CASRLSMNTEAFF. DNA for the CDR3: TGTGCCAGTAGACTGAGCATGAACACTGAAGCTTTCTTT.

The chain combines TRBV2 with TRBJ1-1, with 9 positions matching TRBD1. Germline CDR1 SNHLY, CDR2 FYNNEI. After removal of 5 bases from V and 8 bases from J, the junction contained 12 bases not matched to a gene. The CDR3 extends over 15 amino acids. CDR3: CASSQPTGGFGEAFF. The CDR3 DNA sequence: TGTGCCAGCAGTCAACCAACAGGGGGCTTCGGAGAAGCTTTCTTT.

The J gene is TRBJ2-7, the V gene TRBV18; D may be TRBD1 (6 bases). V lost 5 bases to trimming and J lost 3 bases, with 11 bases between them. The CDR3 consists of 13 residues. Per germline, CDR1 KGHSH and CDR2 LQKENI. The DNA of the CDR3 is TGTGCCAGCTCAGCGACAGGTCTCTACGAGCAGTACTTC. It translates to CASSATGLYEQYF.

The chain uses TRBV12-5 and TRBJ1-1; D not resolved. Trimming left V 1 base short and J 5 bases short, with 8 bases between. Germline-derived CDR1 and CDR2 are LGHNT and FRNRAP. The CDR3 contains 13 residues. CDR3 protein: CASGLDSGTEAFF. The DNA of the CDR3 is TGTGCTAGTGGTTTGGACAGTGGGACTGAAGCTTTCTTT.

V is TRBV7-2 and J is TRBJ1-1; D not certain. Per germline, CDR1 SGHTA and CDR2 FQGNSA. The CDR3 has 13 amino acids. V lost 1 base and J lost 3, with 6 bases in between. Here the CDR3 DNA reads TGTGCCAGCAGCTTAGACCCAGACACTGAAGCTTTCTTT. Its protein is CASSLDPDTEAFF.

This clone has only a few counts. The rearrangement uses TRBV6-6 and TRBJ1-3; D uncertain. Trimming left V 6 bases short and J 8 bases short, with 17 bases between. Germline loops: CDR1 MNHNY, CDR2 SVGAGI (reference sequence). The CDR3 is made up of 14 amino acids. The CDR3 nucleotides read TGTGCCAGCAGCCCCCCGATGTCGGGTTACACCATATATTTT. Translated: CASSPPMSGYTIYF.

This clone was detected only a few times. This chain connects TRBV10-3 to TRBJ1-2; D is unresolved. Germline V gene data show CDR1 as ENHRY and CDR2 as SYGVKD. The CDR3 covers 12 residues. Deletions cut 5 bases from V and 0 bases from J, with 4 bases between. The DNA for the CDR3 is TGTGCCATCAGTCCAACTAACTATGGCTACACCTTC. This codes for CAISPTNYGYTF.

In DNA, the CDR3 is TGTGCCAGCAGTCCACTAATGGACACTGAAGCTTTCTTT. It is translated as CASSPLMDTEAFF. This chain uses TRBV2 with TRBJ1-1; the D is unclear. This CDR3 comprises 13 residues. V was trimmed by 5 bases and J by 3 bases, leaving 10 bases between them. Germline V gives CDR1 SNHLY, CDR2 FYNNEI.

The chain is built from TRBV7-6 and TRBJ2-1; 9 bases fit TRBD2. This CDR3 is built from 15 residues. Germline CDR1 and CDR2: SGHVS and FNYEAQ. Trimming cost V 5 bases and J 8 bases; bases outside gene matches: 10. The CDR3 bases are TGTGCCAGCAGCGTTAGCGGGAGCTTAGTCGATGAGCAGTTCTTC. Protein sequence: CASSVSGSLVDEQFF.

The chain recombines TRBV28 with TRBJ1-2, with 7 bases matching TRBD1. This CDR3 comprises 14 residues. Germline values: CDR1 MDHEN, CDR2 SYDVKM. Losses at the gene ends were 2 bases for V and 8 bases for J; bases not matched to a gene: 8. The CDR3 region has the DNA TGTGCCAGCAGTTTACCCCGGACAGGTTGGGGCTACACCTTC. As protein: CASSLPRTGWGYTF.

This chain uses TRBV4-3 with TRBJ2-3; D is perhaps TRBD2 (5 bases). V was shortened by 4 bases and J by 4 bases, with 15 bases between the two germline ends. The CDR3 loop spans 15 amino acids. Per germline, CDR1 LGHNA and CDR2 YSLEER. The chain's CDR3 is CASSPRGVDPDTQYF. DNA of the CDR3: TGCGCCAGCAGCCCACGGGGTGTTGATCCAGATACGCAGTATTTT.

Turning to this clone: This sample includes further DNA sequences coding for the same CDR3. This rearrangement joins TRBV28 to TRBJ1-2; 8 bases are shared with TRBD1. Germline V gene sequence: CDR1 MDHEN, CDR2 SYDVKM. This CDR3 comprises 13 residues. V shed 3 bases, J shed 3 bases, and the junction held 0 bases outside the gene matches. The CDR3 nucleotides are TGTGCCAGCAGTTTGGACAGGGACTATGGCTACACCTTC. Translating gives CASSLDRDYGYTF.

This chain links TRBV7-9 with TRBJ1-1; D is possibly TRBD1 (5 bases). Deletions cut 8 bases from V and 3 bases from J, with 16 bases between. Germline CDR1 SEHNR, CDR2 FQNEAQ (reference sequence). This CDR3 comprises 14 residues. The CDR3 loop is CASSPVGPDTEAFF. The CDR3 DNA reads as TGTGCCAGCTCCCCGGTGGGGCCGGACACTGAAGCTTTCTTT.

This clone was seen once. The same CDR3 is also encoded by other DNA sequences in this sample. The DNA of the CDR3 is TGTGCCAGCAGTTCCGCCCCCACTAGCGGGAGTCCCAACATTCAGTACTTC. This codes for CASSSAPTSGSPNIQYF. The V and J genes are TRBV28 and TRBJ2-4; 11 bases align to TRBD2. J was trimmed by 7 bases and V by 4 bases; bases with no gene match: 12. The V gene's germline CDR1 is MDHEN and CDR2 SYDVKM. The CDR3 spans 17 residues.

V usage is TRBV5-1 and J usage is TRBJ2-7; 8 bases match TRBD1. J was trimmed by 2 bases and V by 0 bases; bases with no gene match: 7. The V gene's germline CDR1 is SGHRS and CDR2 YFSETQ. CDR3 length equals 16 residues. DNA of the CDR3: TGCGCCAGCAGCTTGGCCCCGGACAGGGACACCTACGAGCAGTACTTC. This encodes CASSLAPDRDTYEQYF.

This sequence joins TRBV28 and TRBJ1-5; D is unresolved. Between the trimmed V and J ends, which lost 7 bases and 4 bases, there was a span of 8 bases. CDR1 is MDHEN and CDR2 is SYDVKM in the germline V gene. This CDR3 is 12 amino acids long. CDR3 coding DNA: TGTGCCAGCAATGAGAGTAATCAGCCCCAGCATTTT. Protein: CASNESNQPQHF.